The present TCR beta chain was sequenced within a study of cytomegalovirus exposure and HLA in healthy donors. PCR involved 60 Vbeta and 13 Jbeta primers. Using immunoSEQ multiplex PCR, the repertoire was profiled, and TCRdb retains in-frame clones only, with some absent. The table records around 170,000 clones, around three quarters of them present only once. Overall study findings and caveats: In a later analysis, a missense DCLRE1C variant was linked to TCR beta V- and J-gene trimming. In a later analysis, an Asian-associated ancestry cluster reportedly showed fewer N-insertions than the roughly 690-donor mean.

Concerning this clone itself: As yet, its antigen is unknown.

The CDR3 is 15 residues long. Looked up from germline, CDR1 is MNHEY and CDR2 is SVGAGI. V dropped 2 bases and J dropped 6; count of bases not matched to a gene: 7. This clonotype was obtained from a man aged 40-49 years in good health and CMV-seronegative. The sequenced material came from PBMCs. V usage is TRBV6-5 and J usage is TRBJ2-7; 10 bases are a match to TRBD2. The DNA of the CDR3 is TGTGCCAGCAGTTACATGTCTAGCGGGAGAAGCGAGCAGTACTTC. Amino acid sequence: CASSYMSSGRSEQYF.